These 25 T cell receptor beta chains were sequenced from one sample in a study of glioma-infiltrating T cells. The iRepertoire nested amplicon-rescue multiplex PCR amplified TCR alpha and beta CDR3s from RNA. TCRdb reprocessed the multiplex PCR reads via MiXCR and lists one record per CDR3 protein. The data show 110,000 or so distinct CDR3 sequences, under 30% seen once. The source material was glioma tissue, nonneoplastic brain tissue, or PBMCs (not recorded which). These TCRs come from a human donor with low-grade glioma or glioblastoma, undergoing nonglioma brain surgery, or in good health (not recorded which).

This clonotype has a handful of counts. V and J are TRBV7-2 and TRBJ1-5; D not certain. V was trimmed by 5 bases and J by 7 bases, leaving 9 bases between them. The CDR3 has 12 residues. Per the germline V gene, CDR1 is SGHTA and CDR2 is FQGNSA. The CDR3 loop is CASSLDLQPQHF. CDR3 in DNA: TGTGCCAGCAGCCTAGACTTACAGCCCCAGCATTTT.

This clonotype came up many times. A read error is possible here, since a much larger clone lies one base away. V gene TRBV27 combines with J gene TRBJ2-3; 7 bases agree with TRBD2. Germline lookup yields CDR1 MNHEY and CDR2 SMNVEV (reference sequence). V was clipped by 6 bases and J by 3 bases; unmatched bases: 9. CDR3 size: 15 residues. DNA for the CDR3: TGTGCCAGCAGCCTTCTAGCGGAGGGGACAGATACGCAGTATTTT. Protein product: CASSLLAEGTDTQYF.

This clonotype was counted many times. The genes are TRBV4-3 and TRBJ1-2; D gene uncertain. CDR1 and CDR2 from the germline V gene are LGHNA and YSLEER. The germline V and J ends were trimmed by 0 bases and 2 bases, with 10 bases remaining between them. The CDR3 has 15 amino acids. DNA for the CDR3: TGCGCCAGCAGCCAAGATAGGCCGGTGAACTATGGCTACACCTTC. It is translated as CASSQDRPVNYGYTF.

This clonotype occurred many times. The rearrangement uses TRBV20-1 and TRBJ2-7; 8 nucleotides match TRBD1. V gave up 7 bases and J gave up 6 bases; unmatched junction bases: 8. The CDR3 runs to 12 residues. CDR1 is DFQATT and CDR2 is SNEGSKA in the germline V gene (reference sequence). CDR3 coding DNA: TGCAGTGGGCCCGACAGGGGCGCCGAGCAGTACTTC. This codes for CSGPDRGAEQYF.

To note about this clonotype: One junction end does not reproduce the germline sequence, and a read error may be involved. The chain combines TRBV6-2 or TRBV6-3 with TRBJ2-7; D may be TRBD1 (6 bases). CDR3 length: 11 amino acids. The germline V gene has CDR1 MNHEY and CDR2 SVGEGT. CDR3: CSSEGGYEQYF. CDR3 DNA: TGTTCCAGTGAAGGGGGCTACGAGCAGTACTTC.

In this sample, this clonotype turned up a few times. The rearrangement joins TRBV5-4 to TRBJ2-2, with a tentative D call TRBD1 (5 bases). V lost 4 bases, J lost 4 bases, and 8 bases lay in between. Germline V gene data show CDR1 as SGHNT and CDR2 as YYREEE (reference sequence). This CDR3 contains 13 residues. The CDR3 nucleotides read TGTGCCAGCAGCCGACAGCCCACCGGGGAGCTGTTTTTT. Protein sequence: CASSRQPTGELFF.

The chain couples TRBV10-3 to TRBJ2-7, with 9 bases matching TRBD1. CDR1 and CDR2 from the germline V gene are ENHRY and SYGVKD. CDR3 length equals 16 residues. V shed 6 bases, J shed 7 bases, and the junction held 16 bases outside the gene matches. For the CDR3, the DNA is TGTGCCATCAGCCCGTCGACCGGGACAGGGTCTAAAGAGCAGTACTTC. Encoded protein: CAISPSTGTGSKEQYF.

By sample fraction, this clonotype is medium-sized. The rearrangement links TRBV20-1 to TRBJ2-1; no reliable D call. V was trimmed by 5 bases and J by 4 bases, leaving 6 bases between them. Germline V lookup: CDR1 DFQATT, CDR2 SNEGSKA (reference sequence). The CDR3 has 11 amino acids. The CDR3 loop reads CSALNYNEQFF. The CDR3 DNA reads as TGCAGTGCTCTCAATTACAATGAGCAGTTCTTC.

This clonotype appeared many times. The chain carries TRBV18 and TRBJ1-5; 7 nucleotides match TRBD1. The CDR3 consists of 18 residues. The V gene end was trimmed by 2 bases and the J gene end by 0 bases; junction bases not matched to a gene: 10. CDR1 and CDR2 from the germline V gene are KGHSH and LQKENI. The CDR3, as DNA: TGTGCCAGCTCACCAAGGGCAGGGGGTATCTATAGCAATCAGCCCCAGCATTTT. It codes for CASSPRAGGIYSNQPQHF. Full variable domain (missing parts from reference TRBV18 and TRBJ1-5): NAGVMQNPRHLVRRRGQEARLRCSPMKGHSHVYWYRQLPEEGLKFMVYLQKENIIDESGMPKERFSAEFPKEGPSILRIQQVVRGDSAAYFCASSPRAGGIYSNQPQHFGDGTRLSIL.

On this clonotype itself: A clone one base away is much larger, so this may be a read error. Here the CDR3 reads CARSPQPGHQSNQPQHF. CDR3 sequence (DNA): TGTGCCAGATCACCGCAACCGGGACACCAGAGCAATCAGCCCCAGCATTTT. The chain joins TRBV18 to TRBJ1-5; tentatively, D is TRBD1 (6 bases). Germline CDR1 is KGHSH and CDR2 is LQKENI. The CDR3 extends over 17 amino acids.

A remark on this clonotype: A much larger clone differs by one base, so this may be a read error. The chain has TRBV19 and TRBJ1-1; D is undetermined. The CDR3 has 13 residues. CDR1 is LNHDA, CDR2 SQIVND, per germline (reference sequence). CDR3 in DNA: TGTGCCAGTAGTTGGCGGGAGAACACTGAAGCTCTCTTT. It encodes CASSWRENTEALF.

The chain links TRBV19 to TRBJ1-1; D is perhaps TRBD1 (6 bases). This CDR3 comprises 10 residues. CDR1 and CDR2 (germline): LNHDA, SQIVND (reference sequence). Deletions cut 5 bases from V and 13 bases from J, with 11 bases between. Written as DNA, the CDR3 is TGTGCCAGTAGTTTCAGGGGAGTTTTCTTT. This sequence encodes CASSFRGVFF.

This clonotype came up many times. The chain links TRBV7-2 to TRBJ1-5, with TRBD1 matching 11 bases. V lost 6 bases, J lost 6 bases, and 7 bases stayed unmatched. Germline CDR1 SGHTA, CDR2 FQGNSA. CDR3 size: 15 residues. CDR3 residues: CASSRGQGAVQPQHF. CDR3 nucleotide sequence: TGTGCCAGCAGTCGTGGACAGGGGGCGGTTCAGCCCCAGCATTTT.

This clonotype was seen ten or more times. The chain recombines TRBV20-1 with TRBJ1-1, with D perhaps TRBD1 (6 bases). This CDR3 comprises 14 residues. From germline, CDR1 is DFQATT and CDR2 SNEGSKA (reference sequence). The DNA of the CDR3 is TGCCTCCCGGGGGGGGCGTTGGTGGGGACTGAAGCTTTCTTT. Amino acids: CLPGGALVGTEAFF.

About this clonotype: This may be a read error: a much more frequent sequence differs by one nucleotide. The chain uses TRBV6-4 and TRBJ1-2, with a possible D match to TRBD1 (5 bases). The CDR3 is 12 amino acids. Germline V gene sequence: CDR1 MRHNA, CDR2 SNTAGT. The CDR3 coding sequence is TGTGCCAGCAGCCGGGACGGCTATGCCTACACCTTC. This translates into CASSRDGYAYTF.

The CDR3 here is CATGPYNYTF. Written as DNA, the CDR3 is TGTGCCACCGGGCCCTATAACTACACCTTC. The chain is built from TRBV19 and TRBJ1-2, with D hard to call. With 10 bases removed from V and 10 bases from J, the gap between germline ends came to 13 bases. The CDR3 is 10 amino acids. CDR1 is LNHDA and CDR2 is SQIVND in the germline V gene (reference sequence).

This clonotype has ten or more counts. The J gene is TRBJ2-1, the V gene TRBV24-1, with TRBD2 matching 14 bases. V lost 6 bases and J lost 9; bases outside the gene matches: 6. The CDR3 length is 15 residues. Germline values: CDR1 KGHDR, CDR2 SFDVKD. The CDR3 loop reads CATSYGTSGRSEQFF. Here the CDR3 DNA reads TGTGCCACCAGTTACGGGACTAGCGGGAGAAGTGAGCAGTTCTTC.

This clonotype was seen ten or more times. The rearrangement links TRBV7-2 to TRBJ1-5; tentative D call: TRBD1 (5 bases). Germline V CDR1 and CDR2: SGHTA, FQGNSA. V lost 1 base to trimming and J lost 3 bases, with 7 bases between them. The CDR3 is 14 amino acids. CDR3 sequence (DNA): TGTGCCAGCAGCTTAGTAGGGGTCAATCAGCCCCAGCATTTT. It codes for CASSLVGVNQPQHF.

Ten or more counts support this clonotype. The rearrangement uses TRBV28 and TRBJ1-3, with TRBD1 as a possible D gene (6 bases). Germline CDR1 MDHEN, CDR2 SYDVKM. There are 16 residues in the CDR3. V dropped 3 bases and J dropped 0 bases, with 12 bases sitting between them. The CDR3 nucleotides read TGTGCCAGCAGTTTCAGGACAGTGACCTCTGGAAACACCATATATTTT. This sequence encodes CASSFRTVTSGNTIYF.

The chain carries TRBV4-3 and TRBJ2-3; D is perhaps TRBD2 (5 bases). Between the trimmed V and J ends, which lost 1 base and 2 bases, there was a span of 13 bases. CDR1 is LGHNA and CDR2 is YSLEER in the germline V gene. The CDR3 loop spans 16 amino acids. The CDR3 region has the DNA TGCGCCAGCAGCCAAGGGCGGGCTTATAACACAGATACGCAGTATTTT. Amino acids: CASSQGRAYNTDTQYF.

To note about this clonotype: Given a much more abundant clone one base away, this may be a read error. The rearrangement uses TRBV9 and TRBJ2-2; 15 bases fit TRBD2. The V gene's germline CDR1 is SGDLS and CDR2 YYNGEE. The CDR3 length is 18 residues. J lost 7 bases, V lost 4 bases, and 11 bases had no gene match. For the CDR3, the DNA is TGTGCCAGCAGCCCTGGACTAGCGGGAGGGTCCGAGGGCGGGGAGCTGTTTTTT. Translated: CASSPGLAGGSEGGELFF.

This clonotype was found many times. The CDR3 coding sequence is TGCAGTGCTAGAGAGAACGGAACTAACTATGGCTACACCTTC. Amino acids: CSARENGTNYGYTF. This chain joins TRBV20-1 and TRBJ1-2; no reliable D call. V was cut by 0 bases and J by 0 bases, with 8 bases left in between. In germline, CDR1 is DFQATT, CDR2 SNEGSKA (reference sequence). CDR3 size: 14 residues.

V is TRBV6-2 or TRBV6-3 and J is TRBJ2-3; no clear D gene. The CDR3 is 12 amino acids. Germline V gene sequence: CDR1 MNHEY, CDR2 SVGEGT. V was pared by 6 bases and J by 5 bases, with 9 bases between. The DNA for the CDR3 is TGTGCCAGCAGGTTGACCGAAGATACGCAGTATTTT. Translating gives CASRLTEDTQYF.

This chain connects TRBV11-2 to TRBJ2-5; D is unresolved. The CDR3 totals 13 residues. V lost 1 base and J lost 2, with 5 bases in between. Germline lookup yields CDR1 SGHAT and CDR2 FQNNGV. CDR3 DNA sequence: TGTGCCAGCAGCTTAGGACGGCAAGAGACCCAGTACTTC. Its protein is CASSLGRQETQYF.

A remark on this clonotype: This may be a read error, as it is one base from a much larger clone. V is TRBV9 and J is TRBJ1-1, with D unclear. Looked up from germline, CDR1 is SGDLS and CDR2 is YYNGEE. Trimming removed 7 bases from V and 0 bases from J, with 13 bases in between. The CDR3 runs to 14 residues. CDR3 nucleotide sequence: TGTGCCAGCGGCGCTTTAGGAATGAACACTGAAGCTTTCTTT. It yields the protein CASGALGMNTEAFF.